This T cell receptor beta chain was observed in a study of cytomegalovirus exposure and HLA in healthy donors (dated by TCRdb to about 2017). With respect to the entire study: An earlier analysis of 550 to 700 of the donors reported roughly 300 Gb of sequence data and some 100 million unique TCR beta sequences from around 200 million T cells. Approximately 310 gigabases of sequencing data and tens of millions of unique TCR sequences were included in an early release covering around 650 HLA-typed donors. Of the approximately 400 genotyped donors, 81% fell in the genetic ancestry cluster associated with self-reported Caucasian donors. The study was designed to test whether signatures of past pathogen exposure could be identified by cataloging public T cell receptors. The study used immunosequencing to profile the T cell repertoires of approximately 640 subjects and linked those repertoires to cytomegalovirus serostatus. Along with the approximately 700-subject first cohort, a separate validation cohort of about 110 different subjects was used. The study combined high-throughput TCR immunosequencing, statistical association of individual TCRs with disease status, and machine learning to predict cytomegalovirus infection status. In a later analysis, previously published TCR beta repertoires from several hundred donors were re-analyzed and high-resolution HLA genotyping was added so that TCR occurrence patterns could be studied. Rather than drawing on any new phenotypic data, the later analysis identified candidate immune exposures from TCR beta sequences and the way those sequences occurred across donors. An earlier analysis of around 640 of the donors used high-throughput TCR beta sequencing to judge whether each TCR beta V gene segment behaved as functional or pseudogenic. Donor age, sex, ethnicity and CMV serostatus were collected together with the repertoire data. Genome-wide SNP genotypes for about three fifths of the roughly 670 donors were used in a later genetic analysis, which treated that subset as a discovery cohort. Every repertoire in the discovery cohort had been generated on one and the same sequencing platform. HLA typing included class I and class II loci at four-digit resolution. Typing coverage varied by locus: roughly 629-640 donors for A, B, C, DRB1 and DQB1; approximately 560 for DQA1; approximately 610 for DPA1; some 470 for DPB1. A few DR-DQ haplotypes were treated as single units for association and clustering because of strong linkage in the cohort. Across about 380 genotyped donors of the cohort, an average of roughly 250,000 unique TCR beta nucleotide sequences per donor were sequenced, and roughly 20% of those sequences were non-productive.

Remarks on this clone: Its antigen target is currently unknown. The sample holds no much larger clone one base away, and base qualities are not on file.

What the work shows at the level of the full study, not this receptor alone: In a later analysis, around 17,000 TCR beta sequences were associated with specific HLA alleles at a false discovery rate of 0.05. Because HLA typing was unavailable for some donors at each locus, only the typed subset was used in association tests. In a later analysis, the rate of TCR association differed among HLA loci, with DRB1 alleles having the most associated TCRs and HLA-C alleles having the fewest. Because counts were too low, about 15 rarely observed V segments, including chromosome 9 orphons, were left out of the earlier analysis of some 640 of the donors. Cytomegalovirus status was reported to be diagnosed by the classifier with high specificity and sensitivity in both the original and validation cohorts. The sequencing pipeline was judged likely to have produced a cluster of highly shared sequence variants as a technical artifact. Only TCR beta chains were sequenced in this cohort, and the absence of alpha or paired-chain data limited detectable features. Presence/absence analyses assumed roughly uniform sequencing depth across donors, an assumption that may not hold. A later genetic analysis reported fewer N-insertions in productive TCRs among donors in an Asian-associated ancestry cluster than the approximately 700-donor mean. The authors suggested that the approach could potentially be generalized to other disease states and immunological phenotypes. When HLA alleles, especially DR and DQ, strongly co-occurred, attributing TCR associations to individual alleles was difficult. A further reported finding was that TCR beta sequences accurately predicted the HLA-A and HLA-B alleles for most subjects in the first cohort. Most CMV-associated TCR beta chains appeared to be HLA-restricted in a later analysis, and the HLA associations seemed to be driven largely by CMV exposure. In a later analysis, several top co-occurrence clusters were reported to appear linked to parvovirus B19, influenza, CMV and Epstein-Barr virus. A later analysis found that HLA-associated TCR beta chains were more clonally expanded and had lower generation probabilities than equally common non-associated chains. Across donors, most TCR sequences were observed very rarely, whereas some public TCRs were present in many individuals. In an earlier analysis of 450 to 750 of the donors, most TCR beta V segments appeared in productive rearrangements about 87% or about 30% of the time, broadly matching IMGT annotations. Three of the identified cytomegalovirus-associated TCR beta chains were confirmed in vitro to be specific for cytomegalovirus antigens. Because the 87-base-pair reads could not distinguish some IMGT-functional V segments, including TRBV6-2 and TRBV6-3, those segments were excluded. The only immune exposure information available for the cohort was CMV serostatus. V-gene and J-gene trimming of TCR beta chains was associated with a missense DCLRE1C variant in a later genetic analysis, and the association was replicated in an independent cohort. A total of 150 or so TCR beta chains were listed by the study as associated with cytomegalovirus. Linkage disequilibrium might explain the correlated functional status among segregating V segments, but an unknown experimental factor could not be excluded.

The library relied on the immunoSEQ multiplex PCR assay. The multiplex PCR relied on a mix of 60 forward primers for TCR Vbeta segments and 13 reverse primers for TCR Jbeta segments. A multiplex PCR assay on genomic DNA amplified the CDR3 region of rearranged TCR beta genes. Amplified TCR beta libraries were sequenced as 87-base-pair reads on the Illumina HiSeq System. Regarding the original processing steps: A later analysis tallied 80 million to 95 million unique TCR beta chains across the 700 or so repertoires, and approximately 12 million of those chains were shared by two or more donors. Raw reads were error-corrected and collapsed into unique sequences by a nearest-neighbor algorithm in which closely related sequences were merged to remove PCR and sequencing errors. To assign V, D and J gene segments, CDR3 sequences were aligned to IMGT reference sequences. Each retained sequence needed at least a six-nucleotide match to both a V gene segment and a J gene segment. A rearrangement counted as productive if the CDR3 had no stop codons and remained in frame with V and J, and every other rearrangement counted as non-productive. CDR3 was defined according to IMGT convention as the region running from the second conserved V-encoded cysteine to the conserved J-encoded phenylalanine. Sequences without an unambiguous match to a single V gene segment were excluded from the earlier analysis of 587 of the donors. An earlier analysis of 587 of the donors classified V segments as functional when productive rearrangements were above 56.7% and as segregating when the standard deviation between donors was above 5%. A statistical classification framework was developed to diagnose cytomegalovirus status using the catalog of TCR beta chain sequences. A later analysis assigned V and J genes by comparing TCR nucleotide sequences with IMGT/GENE-DB human TR gene sequences. The TCRdist pipeline was used in a later analysis to assign CDR3 sequences and most-parsimonious VDJ recombination scenarios. In a later analysis, every TCR beta chain was defined by the combination of its CDR3 amino acid sequence and its V-gene family, and reads without a unique V-gene family were dropped. In a later analysis, 450 to 600 highly shared, low-generation-probability nucleotide sequences were removed to address suspected cross-contamination and a sequencing artifact. In a later analysis, a clonal expansion index was calculated for each public chain from normalized within-repertoire ranks of inferred template counts. In a later analysis, generation probabilities were computed using a VDJ recombination model fitted to out-of-frame rearrangements, and the results were checked against IGoR. A later analysis scored TCR-TCR, TCR-HLA and TCR-CMV co-occurrence with hypergeometric tests, applying a repertoire-size bias correction to TCR pairs. A later analysis estimated false discovery rates by permuting HLA or CMV assignments 20 times. A later analysis grouped co-occurring TCRs with DBSCAN, adding TCRdist sequence similarity when clustering within HLA-allele-positive subsets. Repertoires with fewer than 30,000 or more than 120,000 public chains were left out of co-occurrence clustering, as were four to six repertoires with anomalous nucleotide sharing. TCRdb obtained this table from immuneACCESS and retained in-frame rearrangements with V and J assigned. These tables miss some clones; where compared with another copy, unresolved V genes account for less than half of the shortfall, and the remainder is unexplained. From that table come the V and J calls and clone size; the DNA was used to work out D and trimming. The sample profile shows about 98,000 clones; 63% of them were found once. The top ten clones comprise 4% to 5.5% of the sample.

The cysteine opens and the phenylalanine closes a CDR3 of 13 amino acids. Only the CDR3 DNA stays, 39 bases, in frame from base 1. CDR1 SNHLY and CDR2 FYNNEI were looked up in the germline V gene. The germline ends are 9 bases apart after V is trimmed by 4 bases and J by 5 bases. The cohort consisted of some 670 healthy bone marrow donors. Cohort members were all nominally healthy when sampled, although unrecorded immune exposures were likely present. Of the 670 or so cohort members, nearly 300 had a positive CMV serostatus and 352 had a negative one, while no CMV serostatus was recorded for the donor. A peripheral blood sample was provided by each donor, and peripheral blood mononuclear cells were used for TCR beta sequencing. Genomic DNA was extracted from the blood cell samples with the Qiagen DNeasy Blood Extraction Kit.

This TCR was recovered from a human donor in good health. Sequencing used PBMCs. The chain uses TRBV2 and TRBJ1-3, with no confidently assigned D gene. CDR3 loop: CASSAGYRNTIYF. In nucleotide form, the sequence is TGTGCCAGCAGTGCAGGTTACAGAAACACCATATATTTT.